This entry is about one T cell receptor beta chain. No antigen is known for it. This CDR3 has 15 residues. Germline V gene sequence: CDR1 SGHDT, CDR2 YYEEEE. J was trimmed by 2 bases and V by 0 bases; bases with no gene match: 2. PCR used 60 Vbeta primers and 13 Jbeta primers. Assay: immunoSEQ multiplex PCR; the TCRdb copy retains only in-frame clones and omits some. The table lists 150,000 to 200,000 clones, under 80% of them singletons, with around 3% in the top ten. These data come from a study of cytomegalovirus exposure and HLA in healthy donors. Whole-study context: Among around 200 million T cells, an earlier analysis found 117 million unique TCR beta sequences.

Study-level results: Researchers reported in a later analysis that a missense DCLRE1C variant was tied to TCR beta V- and J-gene trimming. In vitro checks showed that a few CMV-associated chains really do target CMV antigens.

Input material: PBMCs. The rearrangement joins TRBV5-6 to TRBJ2-5; 9 bases are a match to TRBD1. The TCR comes from a middle-aged man in good health and CMV-seronegative. The CDR3 spells CASSLGQGVQETQYF. The CDR3 DNA sequence: TGTGCCAGCAGCTTGGGACAGGGGGTTCAAGAGACCCAGTACTTC.